These 31 T cell receptor beta chains originate from one sample sequenced in a study of cytomegalovirus exposure and HLA in healthy donors (dated by TCRdb to 2016 to 2017). To prepare the library, the immunoSEQ multiplex PCR assay was applied. A mixture of 60 forward primers for TCR Vbeta segments and 13 reverse primers for TCR Jbeta segments was used in the multiplex PCR. Entries here come from immuneACCESS through TCRdb and include only in-frame sequences with V and J called. Some clones fail to appear in such tables; in the studies checked, an unresolved V gene covers under half of the shortfall, and the cause of the remainder is unknown. The sample table lists 150,000 to 200,000 clones, roughly 77% of them with a count of one. The ten largest make up approximately 1.4% of the sample. The specimen sequenced was PBMCs. The source is a woman aged 45-60 years in good health and CMV-seronegative.

J is TRBJ1-6 and V is TRBV14, with D hard to call. CDR3 length: 12 residues. Germline V gene sequence: CDR1 SGHDN, CDR2 FVKESK. V was clipped by 1 base and J by 14 bases, with 9 bases between them. DNA for the CDR3: TGTGCCAGCAGCCAAGGCCGGTCGACCCTCCACTTT. Its protein product is CASSQGRSTLHF.

The CDR3 DNA reads as TGTGCCAGCAGCATTAGCGGGGGGGCCGGTGAGACCCAGTACTTC. The encoded protein is CASSISGGAGETQYF. The chain links TRBV11-2 to TRBJ2-5; TRBD2 matches at 11 bases. Per germline, CDR1 SGHAT and CDR2 FQNNGV. The CDR3 runs to 15 residues. With 5 bases clipped from V and 5 bases from J, the junction kept 7 bases outside the gene matches.

The genes are TRBV28 and TRBJ2-7; D gene unclear. Germline values: CDR1 MDHEN, CDR2 SYDVKM. V gave up 10 bases and J gave up 2 bases, with 18 bases separating them. The CDR3 is 14 residues long. CDR3 in DNA: TGTGCCACCCAGCTAAGGCAGGCCCCCTACGAGCAGTACTTC. Amino acid sequence: CATQLRQAPYEQYF. The whole variable domain, filled in from reference TRBV28 and TRBJ2-7, reads DVKVTQSSRYLVKRTGEKVFLECVQDMDHENMFWYRQDPGLGLRLIYFSYDVKMKEKGDIPEGYSVSREKKERFSLILESASTNQTSMYLCATQLRQAPYEQYFGPGTRLTVT.

This clone was seen only once. This rearrangement joins TRBV9 to TRBJ1-4; D is undetermined. V was cut by 4 bases and J by 8 bases, with 18 bases left in between. The CDR3 length is 15 residues. CDR1 SGDLS and CDR2 YYNGEE come from the germline V gene. In DNA form, the CDR3 reads TGTGCCAGCAGCCCCCGGGAACCAAGAAGCGAAAAACTGTTTTTT. It translates to CASSPREPRSEKLFF.

The gene calls are TRBV7-2 and TRBJ1-2; 9 bases are shared with TRBD1. Per germline, CDR1 SGHTA and CDR2 FQGNSA. There are 14 residues in the CDR3. The V gene end was trimmed by 5 bases and the J gene end by 8 bases; junction bases not matched to a gene: 9. The CDR3 is CASSGDRESSGYTF. CDR3 nucleotides: TGTGCCAGCAGCGGGGACAGGGAAAGCAGCGGCTACACCTTC. Based on the CDR3 plus reference TRBV7-2 and TRBJ1-2, the full variable domain is GAGVSQSPSNKVTEKGKDVELRCDPISGHTALYWYRQSLGQGLEFLIYFQGNSAPDKSGLPSDRFSAERTGGSVSTLTIQRTQQEDSAVYLCASSGDRESSGYTFGSGTRLTVV.

CDR3 DNA sequence: TGTGCCAGCGCACAGGGGGCTGGGTGGCACACAGATACGCAGTATTTT. This translates into CASAQGAGWHTDTQYF. This sequence joins TRBV27 and TRBJ2-3; 9 nucleotides match TRBD1. The CDR3 runs 16 residues. With V trimmed by 8 bases and J by 2 bases, 11 bases remained unmatched. Germline V lookup: CDR1 MNHEY, CDR2 SMNVEV (reference sequence).

The rearrangement links TRBV5-4 to TRBJ1-2; no reliable D call. V gave up 4 bases and J gave up 4 bases, with 14 bases separating them. Germline-derived CDR1 and CDR2 are SGHNT and YYREEE (reference sequence). The CDR3 spans 14 residues. CDR3 DNA: TGTGCCAGCAGCCTAGCTATTAGAAGCTATGGCTACACCTTC. It specifies CASSLAIRSYGYTF.

This rearrangement joins TRBV5-4 to TRBJ1-2, with TRBD1 matching 11 bases. Germline lookup yields CDR1 SGHNT and CDR2 YYREEE (reference sequence). The CDR3 extends over 16 amino acids. J lost 4 bases, V lost 4 bases, and 9 bases had no gene match. The CDR3 reads CASSTRDRGSSYGYTF. CDR3 coding DNA: TGTGCCAGCAGCACCCGGGACAGGGGGAGTAGCTATGGCTACACCTTC.

The J gene is TRBJ2-5, the V gene TRBV4-3; D unresolved. Trimming removed 2 bases at V and 5 bases at J, with 15 bases between. Germline loops: CDR1 LGHNA, CDR2 YSLEER. The length of the CDR3 is 15 residues. CDR3 nucleotide sequence: TGCGCCAGCAGCCAAAGCCCTGATAGAAAGGAGACCCAGTACTTC. Protein product: CASSQSPDRKETQYF.

The chain has TRBV28 and TRBJ1-2; weak D call: TRBD1 (5 bases). CDR3 length: 14 residues. Germline V gene lookup returns CDR1 MDHEN and CDR2 SYDVKM. Trimming removed 3 bases from V and 8 bases from J, with 16 bases in between. CDR3 loop: CASSLPGAGRGYTF. The CDR3 DNA follows: TGTGCCAGCAGTTTGCCTGGGGCAGGTAGGGGCTACACCTTC.

This clone has just a few counts. Germline and junction disagree at one end, which may indicate a read error. The chain employs TRBV7-7 and TRBJ1-1; D might be TRBD1 (6 bases). The CDR3 is made up of 13 amino acids. Germline CDR1 SSHAT, CDR2 FNYEAQ (reference sequence). The CDR3 DNA reads as TGTGCTAGCAGCACAGGGATGAACACTGAAGCTTTCTTT. Its protein is CASSTGMNTEAFF.

This sequence joins TRBV18 and TRBJ1-1; D not resolved. This CDR3 comprises 14 residues. Germline-derived CDR1 and CDR2 are KGHSH and LQKENI. With 3 bases removed from V and 5 bases from J, the gap between germline ends came to 13 bases. The CDR3 loop is CASSPQLGRTEAFF. The CDR3 region has the DNA TGTGCCAGCTCACCCCAGTTGGGGAGGACTGAAGCTTTCTTT.

This chain connects TRBV5-1 to TRBJ2-5; 7 bases fit TRBD2. Losses at the gene ends were 3 bases for V and 4 bases for J; bases not matched to a gene: 6. This CDR3 region has 14 residues. Germline lookup yields CDR1 SGHRS and CDR2 YFSETQ. CDR3 DNA: TGCGCCAGCAGCTGGTGGGGGGAGGGAGAGACCCAGTACTTC. Its translation is CASSWWGEGETQYF.

The chain combines TRBV27 with TRBJ2-1; 9 bases align to TRBD2. Trimming took 2 bases from V and 2 from J; bases not matched to a gene: 4. The V gene's germline CDR1 is MNHEY and CDR2 SMNVEV (reference sequence). There are 16 residues in the CDR3. The CDR3 loop reads CASSLMAGGAYNEQFF. The CDR3 nucleotides read TGTGCCAGCAGTTTAATGGCGGGAGGGGCCTACAATGAGCAGTTCTTC.

This chain joins TRBV7-6 and TRBJ2-2, with 10 nucleotides matching TRBD1. This CDR3 is 16 amino acids long. Germline loops: CDR1 SGHVS, CDR2 FNYEAQ. The V and J ends lost 5 bases and 6 bases, in that order; junction bases with no gene match: 9. The CDR3 loop is CASSPTGTGAAGELFF. CDR3 bases: TGTGCCAGCAGCCCAACCGGGACAGGGGCGGCCGGGGAGCTGTTTTTT.

A single count supports this clone. The chain joins TRBV20-1 to TRBJ2-3; TRBD1 is a possible D gene (5 bases). The CDR3 contains 11 residues. The V end lost 7 bases, the J end lost 6 bases, and 11 bases lay between the germline ends. The V gene's germline CDR1 is DFQATT and CDR2 SNEGSKA (reference sequence). CDR3 nucleotides: TGCAGTGAGGGCAGGGTGGATACGCAGTATTTT. Translating gives CSEGRVDTQYF.

This chain connects TRBV6-6 to TRBJ1-2; TRBD1 might be the D (5 bases). CDR3 length: 13 residues. The germline gives CDR1 MNHNY, CDR2 SVGAGI (reference sequence). V was trimmed by 5 bases and J by 1 base, leaving 8 bases between them. The CDR3, as DNA: TGTGCCAGCAGTAACAGGATTAACTATGGCTACACCTTC. Translating it yields CASSNRINYGYTF.

The rearrangement uses TRBV18 and TRBJ2-1; TRBD2 aligns across 9 bases. J gave up 7 bases and V 1 base, and 8 bases lay outside the gene matches. Looked up from germline, CDR1 is KGHSH and CDR2 is LQKENI. The CDR3 runs 16 residues. The CDR3 nucleotides are TGTGCCAGCTCACCACAACGTAGTAGCGGGGGTAATGAGCAGTTCTTC. Amino acid sequence: CASSPQRSSGGNEQFF.

The V call is TRBV5-6, the J call TRBJ1-1; 10 nucleotides align to TRBD1. The V segment lost 4 bases and the J segment 4 bases; nucleotides outside the gene matches: 1. In germline, CDR1 is SGHDT, CDR2 YYEEEE. The CDR3 extends over 13 amino acids. The CDR3 sequence is CASSGTGVTEAFF. The CDR3 DNA is TGTGCCAGCAGCGGGACAGGGGTCACTGAAGCTTTCTTT.

This clone was detected only once. The chain couples TRBV27 to TRBJ2-5; a weak D match, TRBD1 (5 bases). V shed 5 bases and J shed 4 bases, with 23 bases lying between them. The germline V gene encodes CDR1 MNHEY and CDR2 SMNVEV (reference sequence). The CDR3 has 17 amino acids. The CDR3 DNA reads TGTGCCAGCAGTCGAATCCCGACAGCATTTGGTACAGAGACCCAGTACTTC. Translated, it gives CASSRIPTAFGTETQYF.

This chain connects TRBV7-9 to TRBJ1-1; 9 bases fit TRBD1. The CDR3 contains 17 residues. The trim removed 0 bases at V and 4 bases at J, leaving 9 bases unmatched. CDR1 and CDR2 (germline): SEHNR, FQNEAQ (reference sequence). The DNA for the CDR3 is TGTGCCAGCAGCTTAGCCGTCCGGGACAGGGCGGGCACTGAAGCTTTCTTT. It is translated as CASSLAVRDRAGTEAFF.

V gene TRBV21-1 combines with J gene TRBJ2-5; the DNA was not compared with TRBD2, the D call given in the table. The J call may be faulty, since TRBJ2-7 better matches the DNA end. TRBV21-1 is shown as a pseudogene. The CDR3 runs 15 residues. The CDR3 reads CASSKVPSGVYEQYF. CDR3 coding DNA: TGTGCCAGCAGCAAGGTCCCTAGCGGGGTCTACGAGCAGTACTTC.

The chain joins TRBV7-9 to TRBJ2-3, with D unresolved. CDR1 SEHNR and CDR2 FQNEAQ come from the germline V gene (reference sequence). The V gene lost 1 base and the J gene lost 11 bases, with 13 bases spanning the gap. The CDR3 sequence is 13 residues long. As DNA, the CDR3 is TGTGCCAGCAGCTTAGGGCTAGTCAGTGGGCAGTATTTT. This gives the protein CASSLGLVSGQYF.

The chain recombines TRBV5-4 with TRBJ1-4; tentatively, D is TRBD1 (6 bases). Germline V lookup: CDR1 SGHNT, CDR2 YYREEE (reference sequence). This CDR3 contains 15 residues. V was cut by 4 bases and J by 0 bases, with 10 bases left in between. CDR3 residues: CASSVKGATNEKLFF. In nucleotides, the CDR3 is TGTGCCAGCAGCGTCAAGGGGGCAACTAATGAAAAACTGTTTTTT.

The chain joins TRBV6-5 to TRBJ1-5; 9 bases are a match to TRBD1. Germline CDR1 reads MNHEY; CDR2 reads SVGAGI. CDR3 length: 15 residues. The J segment lost 1 base and the V segment lost 5 bases, leaving 3 bases of the junction unmatched. Here the CDR3 DNA reads TGTGCCAGCAGTGTGGACAGGGGCAGCAATCAGCCCCAGCATTTT. Its translation is CASSVDRGSNQPQHF.

In DNA form, the CDR3 reads TGTGCCAGCAGTTTAGTGGGACAGGGGAATCAGCCCCAGCATTTT. The encoded protein is CASSLVGQGNQPQHF. The chain recombines TRBV27 with TRBJ1-5; 10 nucleotides align to TRBD1. Germline values: CDR1 MNHEY, CDR2 SMNVEV (reference sequence). Losses at the gene ends were 2 bases for V and 4 bases for J; bases not matched to a gene: 2. CDR3 length equals 15 residues.

This chain connects TRBV12-2 to TRBJ1-1; whether TRBD1, the table's D call, matches the DNA was not checked. TRBV12-2 is an annotated pseudogene. The CDR3 runs 16 residues. The CDR3 DNA is TGTGCAAGTCGCTTAGGGACAGTGTGGGGAAACACTGAAGCTTTCTTT. Translated: CASRLGTVWGNTEAFF.

The chain has TRBV9 and TRBJ1-1, with D tentatively TRBD1 (5 bases). The CDR3 length is 14 residues. CDR1 and CDR2 (germline): SGDLS, YYNGEE. The V end was cut by 0 bases, the J end by 6 bases, with 12 bases between. CDR3 sequence: CASSVVAGSAEAFF. The CDR3 nucleotides are TGTGCCAGCAGCGTAGTAGCAGGGTCAGCTGAAGCTTTCTTT. The full variable domain, with the rest looked up from reference TRBV9 and TRBJ1-1, is DSGVTQTPKHLITATGQRVTLRCSPRSGDLSVYWYQQSLDQGLQFLIQYYNGEERAKGNILERFSAQQFPDLHSELNLSSLELGDSALYFCASSVVAGSAEAFFGQGTRLTVV.

V usage is TRBV7-8 and J usage is TRBJ2-7, with 9 bases matching TRBD2. V shed 3 bases and J 2 bases; nucleotides not matched to a gene: 5. Germline V gives CDR1 SGHVS, CDR2 FQNEAQ. CDR3 size: 15 residues. CDR3 bases: TGTGCCAGCAGCTTCTCTGGACTAGCGACCTACGAGCAGTACTTC. It encodes CASSFSGLATYEQYF.

The gene calls are TRBV4-3 and TRBJ2-5; TRBD2 matches at 8 bases. Per the germline V gene, CDR1 is LGHNA and CDR2 is YSLEER. This CDR3 region has 15 residues. The V segment lost 1 base and the J segment 9 bases; nucleotides outside the gene matches: 10. The CDR3 DNA reads TGCGCCAGCAGCCAAGTAGCGGGATCGAAGAGGGCCCAGTACTTC. Translated, it gives CASSQVAGSKRAQYF.

The chain recombines TRBV27 with TRBJ2-7; TRBD1 matches 11 bases. After removal of 6 bases from V and 7 bases from J, the junction contained 11 bases not matched to a gene. The germline CDR1 and CDR2 sequences are MNHEY and SMNVEV (reference sequence). The CDR3 is 15 residues long. The CDR3 region has the DNA TGTGCCAGCAGCAATCCCGGGACAGGGGGAAGGGAGCAGTACTTC. This encodes CASSNPGTGGREQYF.